This T cell receptor beta chain was identified in a study of blood T cells in healthy people across ages. V was trimmed by 5 bases and J by 3 bases, leaving 10 bases between them. Germline assignment: CDR1 MNHNY and CDR2 SVGAGI (reference sequence). This CDR3 spans 13 amino acids. The use of a sample-barcoded 5' primer and a J-beta primer mix characterized a second PCR of about 7 to 12 cycles. Each sample yielded at least 2.5 million CDR3-containing paired-end reads. Using its own MiXCR run on the 5' RACE reads, TCRdb lists one record per CDR3 protein. Of 550,000 to 650,000 distinct CDR3 sequences listed, approximately 30% were seen once; the top ten hold 15% to 19%. Study-wide results and caveats: Strongly correlated with naive T cell percentage was TCR beta diversity.

Concerning this clonotype itself: Its specificity is unknown.

Every sample had a minimum of 6 million PBMCs isolated. The sequence derives from a woman aged 80 or over in good health. Input material: blood. The chain joins TRBV6-6 to TRBJ2-5; D unresolved. The CDR3 reads CASSDTVKETQYF. In DNA, the CDR3 is TGTGCCAGCAGTGATACAGTAAAAGAGACCCAGTACTTC.